One T cell receptor (beta chain) is described in this entry. The table came from immunoSEQ multiplex PCR; TCRdb's copy has only in-frame clones and leaves some out. Found here are 15,000 to 20,000 clones, 65% to 85% of them singletons; the top ten hold 20% to 30%. These data belong to a study of T cells in tumors after PD-1 blockade. On the study more broadly: During anti-PD-1 treatment, some patients continued daily vismodegib 150 mg.

The CDR3 contains 18 residues. Germline values: CDR1 KGHSH, CDR2 LQKENI. Germline trimming cut 3 bases from V and 0 bases from J; bases unmatched to any gene: 11. The sample in question was PBMCs, obtained after anti-PD-1 therapy. This chain uses TRBV18 with TRBJ2-3; 8 nucleotides match TRBD2. The receptor's source is a human donor with advanced basal cell or squamous cell carcinoma (not recorded which). For the CDR3, the DNA is TGTGCCAGCTCACCTCCGGGACTAGTAGCCTGGAGCACAGATACGCAGTATTTT. This translates into CASSPPGLVAWSTDTQYF.